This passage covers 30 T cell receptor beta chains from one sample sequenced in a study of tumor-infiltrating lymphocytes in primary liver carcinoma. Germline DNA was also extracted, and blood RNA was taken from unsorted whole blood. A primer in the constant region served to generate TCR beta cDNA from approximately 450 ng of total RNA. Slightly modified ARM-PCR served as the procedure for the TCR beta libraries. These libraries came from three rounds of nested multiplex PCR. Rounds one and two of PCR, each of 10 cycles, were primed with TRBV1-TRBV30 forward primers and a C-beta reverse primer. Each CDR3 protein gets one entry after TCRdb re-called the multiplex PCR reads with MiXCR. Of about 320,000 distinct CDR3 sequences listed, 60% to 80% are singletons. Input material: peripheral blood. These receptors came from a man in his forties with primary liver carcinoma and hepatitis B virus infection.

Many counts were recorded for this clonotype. CDR3 amino acids: CASIPGQGEQETQYF. As DNA, the CDR3 is TGTGCCAGCATCCCGGGACAGGGGGAACAAGAGACCCAGTACTTC. This rearrangement joins TRBV11-2 to TRBJ2-5, with 11 bases fitting TRBD1. Germline CDR1 and CDR2: SGHAT and FQNNGV. Trimming at V came to 7 bases and at J to 2 bases, leaving 6 bases not matched to a gene. The CDR3 covers 15 residues. Combining the CDR3 with reference TRBV11-2 and TRBJ2-5 gives the whole variable domain EAGVAQSPRYKIIEKRQSVAFWCNPISGHATLYWYQQILGQGPKLLIQFQNNGVVDDSQLPKDRFSAERLKGVDSTLKIQPAKLEDSAVYLCASIPGQGEQETQYFGPGTRLLVL.

CDR3 in DNA: TGCGCCAGCAACTTTACTTCGTCTCGATCGGGGGATGAGCAGTTCTTC. This sequence encodes CASNFTSSRSGDEQFF. V gene TRBV5-1 combines with J gene TRBJ2-1, with D possibly being TRBD2 (6 bases). The CDR3 has 16 residues. Germline V CDR1 and CDR2: SGHRS, YFSETQ. Trimming took 6 bases from V and 8 from J, leaving 24 bases between them.

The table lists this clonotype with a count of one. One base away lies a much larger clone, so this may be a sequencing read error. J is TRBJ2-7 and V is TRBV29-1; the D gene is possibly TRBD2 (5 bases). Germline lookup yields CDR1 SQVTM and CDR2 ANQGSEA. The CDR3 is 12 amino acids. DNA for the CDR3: TGCAGCGTTGTTGGACTTTCCTACGAGCAGTGCTTC. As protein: CSVVGLSYEQCF.

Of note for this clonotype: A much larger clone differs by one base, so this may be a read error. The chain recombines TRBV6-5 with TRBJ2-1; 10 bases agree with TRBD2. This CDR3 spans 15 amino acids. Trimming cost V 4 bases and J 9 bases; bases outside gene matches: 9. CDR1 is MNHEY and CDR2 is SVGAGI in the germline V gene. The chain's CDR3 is CASSSRTSGSSEQFF. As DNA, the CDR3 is TGTGCCAGCAGTTCGAGGACTAGCGGTTCGAGTGAGCAGTTCTTC.

The CDR3 DNA sequence: TGCAGCGTTGAAACCCTTTTGCGGGAGTTTAAGGGTGAGCAGTTCTTC. This encodes CSVETLLREFKGEQFF. The chain couples TRBV29-1 to TRBJ2-1, with 7 bases matching TRBD2. Germline V CDR1 and CDR2: SQVTM, ANQGSEA. J lost 9 bases, V lost 2 bases, and 16 bases had no gene match. The CDR3 consists of 16 residues.

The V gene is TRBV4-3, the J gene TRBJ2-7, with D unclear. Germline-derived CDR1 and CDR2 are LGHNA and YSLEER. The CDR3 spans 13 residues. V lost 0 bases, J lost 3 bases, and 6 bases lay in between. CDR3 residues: CASSQEQCYEQYF. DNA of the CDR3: TGCGCCAGCAGCCAAGAACAATGCTACGAGCAGTACTTC.

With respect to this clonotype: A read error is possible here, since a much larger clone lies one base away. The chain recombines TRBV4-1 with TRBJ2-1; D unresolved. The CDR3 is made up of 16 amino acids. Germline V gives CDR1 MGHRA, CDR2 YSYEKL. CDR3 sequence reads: CANSQETPSSYNEQFF. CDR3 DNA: TGCGCCAACAGCCAAGAAACCCCGAGCTCCTACAATGAGCAGTTCTTC.

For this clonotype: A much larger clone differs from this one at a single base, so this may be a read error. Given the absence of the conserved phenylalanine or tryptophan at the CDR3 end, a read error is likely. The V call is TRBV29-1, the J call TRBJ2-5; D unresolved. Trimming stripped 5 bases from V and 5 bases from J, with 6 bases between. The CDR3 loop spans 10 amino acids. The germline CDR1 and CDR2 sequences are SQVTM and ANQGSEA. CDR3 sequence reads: CSVSFETQYI. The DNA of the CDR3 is TGCAGCGTTTCCTTCGAGACCCAGTACATC.

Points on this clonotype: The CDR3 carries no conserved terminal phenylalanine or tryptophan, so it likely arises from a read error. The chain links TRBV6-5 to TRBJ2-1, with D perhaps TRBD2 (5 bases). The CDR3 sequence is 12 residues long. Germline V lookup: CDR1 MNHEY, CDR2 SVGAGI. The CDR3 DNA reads TGTGCTAGCTGTCGAGGGTTGGGTGAGCAGTTCTCC. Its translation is CASCRGLGEQFS.

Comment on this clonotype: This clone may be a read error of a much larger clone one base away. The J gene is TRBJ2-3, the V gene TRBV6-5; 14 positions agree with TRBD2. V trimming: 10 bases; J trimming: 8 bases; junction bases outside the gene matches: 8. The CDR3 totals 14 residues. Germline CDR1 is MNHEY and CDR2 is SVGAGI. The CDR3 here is CANRLGLAGGTQYF. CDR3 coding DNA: TGTGCCAACAGACTCGGACTAGCGGGAGGTACGCAGTATTTT.

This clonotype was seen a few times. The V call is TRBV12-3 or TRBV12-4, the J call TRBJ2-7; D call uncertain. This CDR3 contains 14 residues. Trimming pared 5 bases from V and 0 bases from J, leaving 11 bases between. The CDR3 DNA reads TGTGCCAGCAGTCTGACTGGCCACTCCTACGAGCAGTACTTC. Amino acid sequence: CASSLTGHSYEQYF.

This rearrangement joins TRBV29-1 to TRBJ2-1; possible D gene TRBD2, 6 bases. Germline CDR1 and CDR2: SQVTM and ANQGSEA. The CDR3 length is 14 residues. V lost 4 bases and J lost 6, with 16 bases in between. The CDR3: CSVGITGAGNEQFF. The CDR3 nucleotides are TGCAGCGTTGGAATAACGGGAGCGGGCAATGAGCAGTTCTTC.

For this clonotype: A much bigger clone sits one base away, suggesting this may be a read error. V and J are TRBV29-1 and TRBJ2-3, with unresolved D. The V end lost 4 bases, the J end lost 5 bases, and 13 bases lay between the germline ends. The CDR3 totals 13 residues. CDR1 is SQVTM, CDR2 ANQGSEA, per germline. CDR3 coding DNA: TGCAGCGTTGCTAGGAAAATCATAGATACGCAGTATTTT. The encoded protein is CSVARKIIDTQYF.

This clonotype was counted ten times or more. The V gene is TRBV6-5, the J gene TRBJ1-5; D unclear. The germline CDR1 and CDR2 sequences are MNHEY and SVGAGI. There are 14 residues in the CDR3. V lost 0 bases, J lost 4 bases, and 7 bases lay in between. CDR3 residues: CASSYSGQNQPQHF. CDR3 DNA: TGTGCCAGCAGTTACTCCGGCCAGAATCAGCCCCAGCATTTT.

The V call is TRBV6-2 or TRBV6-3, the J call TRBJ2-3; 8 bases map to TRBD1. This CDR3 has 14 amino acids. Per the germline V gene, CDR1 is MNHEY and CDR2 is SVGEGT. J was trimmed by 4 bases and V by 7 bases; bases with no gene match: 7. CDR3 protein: CASMSGGPSDTQYF. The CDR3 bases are TGTGCCAGCATGTCAGGGGGCCCGTCAGATACGCAGTATTTT.

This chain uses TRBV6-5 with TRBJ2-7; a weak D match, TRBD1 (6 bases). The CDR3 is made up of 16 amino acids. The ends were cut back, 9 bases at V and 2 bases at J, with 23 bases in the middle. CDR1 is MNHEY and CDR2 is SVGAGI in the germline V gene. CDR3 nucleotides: TGTGCCAGAAGATACGGAGGCAGGGGACATACCTACGAGCAGTACTTC. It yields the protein CARRYGGRGHTYEQYF.

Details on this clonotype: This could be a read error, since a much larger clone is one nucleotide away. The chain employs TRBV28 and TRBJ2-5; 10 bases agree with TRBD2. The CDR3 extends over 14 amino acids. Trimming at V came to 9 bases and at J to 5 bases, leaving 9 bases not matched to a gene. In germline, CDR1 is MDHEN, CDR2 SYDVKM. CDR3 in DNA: TGTGCCAGTTGGGGGACTAGCGATAGGGAGACCCAGTACTTC. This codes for CASWGTSDRETQYF.

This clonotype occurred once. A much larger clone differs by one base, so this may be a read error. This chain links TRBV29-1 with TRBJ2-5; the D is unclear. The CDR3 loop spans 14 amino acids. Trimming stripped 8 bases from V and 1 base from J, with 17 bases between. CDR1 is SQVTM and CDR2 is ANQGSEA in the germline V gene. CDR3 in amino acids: CSIVRPESQETQYF. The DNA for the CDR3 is TGCAGCATTGTACGTCCAGAATCCCAAGAGACCCAGTACTTC.

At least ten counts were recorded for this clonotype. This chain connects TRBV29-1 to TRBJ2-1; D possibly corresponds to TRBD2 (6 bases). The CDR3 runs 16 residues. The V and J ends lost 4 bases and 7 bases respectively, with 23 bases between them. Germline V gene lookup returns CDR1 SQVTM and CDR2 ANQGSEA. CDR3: CSVGEIRETFGNEQFF. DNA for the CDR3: TGCAGCGTTGGGGAAATCCGGGAGACGTTTGGTAATGAGCAGTTCTTC.

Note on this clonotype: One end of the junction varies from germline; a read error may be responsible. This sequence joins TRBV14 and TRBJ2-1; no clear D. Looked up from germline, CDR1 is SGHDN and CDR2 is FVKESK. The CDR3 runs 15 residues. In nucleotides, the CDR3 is TGTGCTAGCAGCCATGGAGTCTCTTCTTGGAATGAGCAGTTCTTC. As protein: CASSHGVSSWNEQFF.

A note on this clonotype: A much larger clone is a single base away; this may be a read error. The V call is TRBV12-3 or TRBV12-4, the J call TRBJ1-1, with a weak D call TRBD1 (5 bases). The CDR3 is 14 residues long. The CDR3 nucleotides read TGTGCCATCAGTCCCCCCAGGGCAGGCACTGAAGCTTTCTTT. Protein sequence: CAISPPRAGTEAFF.

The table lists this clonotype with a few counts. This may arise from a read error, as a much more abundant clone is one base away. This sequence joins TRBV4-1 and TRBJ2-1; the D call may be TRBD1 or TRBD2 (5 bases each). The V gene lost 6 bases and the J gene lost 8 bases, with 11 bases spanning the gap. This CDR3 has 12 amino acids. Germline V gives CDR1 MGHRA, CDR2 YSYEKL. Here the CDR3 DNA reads TGCGCCAGCAGGGGGGACGACGATGAGCAGTTCTTC. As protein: CASRGDDDEQFF.

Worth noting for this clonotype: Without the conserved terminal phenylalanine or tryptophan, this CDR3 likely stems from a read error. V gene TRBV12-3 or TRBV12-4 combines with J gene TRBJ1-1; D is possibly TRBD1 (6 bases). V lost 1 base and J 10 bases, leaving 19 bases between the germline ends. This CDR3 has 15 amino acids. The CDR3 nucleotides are TGTGCCAGCAGTTTAGGAACTCGATCGGGGGGGCGAGCTTTCATT. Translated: CASSLGTRSGGRAFI.

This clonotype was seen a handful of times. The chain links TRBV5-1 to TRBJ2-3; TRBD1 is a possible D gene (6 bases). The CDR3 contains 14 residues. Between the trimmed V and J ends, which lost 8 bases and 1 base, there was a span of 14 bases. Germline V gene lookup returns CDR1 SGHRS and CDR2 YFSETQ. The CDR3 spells CASNTGLGTDTQYF. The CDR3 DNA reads TGCGCCAGTAATACAGGGCTCGGCACAGATACGCAGTATTTT.

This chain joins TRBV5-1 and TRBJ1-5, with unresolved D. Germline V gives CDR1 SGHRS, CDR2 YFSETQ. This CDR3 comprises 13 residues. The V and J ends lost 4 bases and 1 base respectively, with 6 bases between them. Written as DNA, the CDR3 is TGCGCCAGCAGCAGCGACAGCAATCAGCCCCAGCATTTT. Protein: CASSSDSNQPQHF.

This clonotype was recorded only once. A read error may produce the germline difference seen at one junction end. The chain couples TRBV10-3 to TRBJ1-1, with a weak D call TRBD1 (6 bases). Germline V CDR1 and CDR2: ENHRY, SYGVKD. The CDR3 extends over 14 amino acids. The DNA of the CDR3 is TGTGCCATCCAAGGGGGGGCCGTGAACACCGAAGCTTTCTTT. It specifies CAIQGGAVNTEAFF.

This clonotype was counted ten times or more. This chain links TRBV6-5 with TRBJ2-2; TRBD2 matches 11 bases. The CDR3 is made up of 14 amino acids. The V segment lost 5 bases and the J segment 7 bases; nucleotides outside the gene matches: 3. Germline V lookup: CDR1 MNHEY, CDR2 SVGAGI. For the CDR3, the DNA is TGTGCCAGCAGTACCGGGACTAGCGGCGGGGAGCTGTTTTTT. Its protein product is CASSTGTSGGELFF.

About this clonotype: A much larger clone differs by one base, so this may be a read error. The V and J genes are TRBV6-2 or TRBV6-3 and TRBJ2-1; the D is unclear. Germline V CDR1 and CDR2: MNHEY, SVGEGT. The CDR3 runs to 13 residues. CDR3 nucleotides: TGTGCCAGCAGTCGTTTCTCCTACGATGAGCAGTTCTTC. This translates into CASSRFSYDEQFF.

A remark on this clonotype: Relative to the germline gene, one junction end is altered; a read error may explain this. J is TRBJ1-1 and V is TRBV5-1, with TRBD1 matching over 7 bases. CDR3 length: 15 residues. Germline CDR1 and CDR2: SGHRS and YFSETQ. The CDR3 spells CASSAWTGLNAEAFF. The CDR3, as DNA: TGCGCCAGCAGCGCATGGACAGGATTGAACGCTGAAGCTTTCTTT.

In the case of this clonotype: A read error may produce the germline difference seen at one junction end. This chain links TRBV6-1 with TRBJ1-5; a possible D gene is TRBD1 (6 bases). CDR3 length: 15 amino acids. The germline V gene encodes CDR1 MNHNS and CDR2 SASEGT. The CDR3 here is CDSSGIEQGVQPQHF. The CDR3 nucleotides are TGTGACAGCAGTGGAATAGAACAGGGAGTTCAGCCCCAGCATTTT.